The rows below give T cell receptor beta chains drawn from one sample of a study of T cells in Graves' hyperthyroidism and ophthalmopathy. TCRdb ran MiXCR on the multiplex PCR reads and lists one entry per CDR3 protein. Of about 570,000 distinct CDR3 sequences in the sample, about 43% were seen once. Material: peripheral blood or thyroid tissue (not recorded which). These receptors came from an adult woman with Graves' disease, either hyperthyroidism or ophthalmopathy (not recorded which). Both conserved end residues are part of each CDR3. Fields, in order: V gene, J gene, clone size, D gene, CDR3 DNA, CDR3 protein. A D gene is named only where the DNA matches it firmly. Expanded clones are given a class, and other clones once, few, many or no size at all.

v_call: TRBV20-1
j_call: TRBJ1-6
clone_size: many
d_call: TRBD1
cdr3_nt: TGCAGTGCTCCACGGACAGGGAAGGGTGATTCACCCCTCCACTTT
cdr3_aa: CSAPRTGKGDSPLHF

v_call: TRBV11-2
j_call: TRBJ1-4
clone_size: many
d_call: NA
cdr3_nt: TGTGCCAGCAGCTTCCAGGGAACAACTAATGAAAAACTGTTTTTT
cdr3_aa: CASSFQGTTNEKLFF

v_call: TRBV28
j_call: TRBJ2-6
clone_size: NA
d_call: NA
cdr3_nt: TGTGCCAGCAGTTGCCCAGGGCTGTCTGGGGCCAACGTCCTGACTTTC
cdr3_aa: CASSCPGLSGANVLTF

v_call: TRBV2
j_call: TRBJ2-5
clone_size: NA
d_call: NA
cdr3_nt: TGTGCCATCGGGGGAGGGACCCAGTACTTC
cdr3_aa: CAIGGGTQYF

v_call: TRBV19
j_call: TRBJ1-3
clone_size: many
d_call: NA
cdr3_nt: TGTGCCAGTAGCCCTCGGTCGGAACCGAGGAGAGGAAACACCATATATTTT
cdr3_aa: CASSPRSEPRRGNTIYF

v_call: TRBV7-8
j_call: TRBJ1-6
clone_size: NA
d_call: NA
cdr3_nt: TGTGCCAGCAGCCACCGGGGAGATAATTCACCCCTCCACTTT
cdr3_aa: CASSHRGDNSPLHF

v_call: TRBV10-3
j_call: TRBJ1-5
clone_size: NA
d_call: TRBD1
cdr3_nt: TGTGCCATCAGTCGGTCGGCAGGGGGGAATCAGCCCCAGCATTTT
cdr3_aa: CAISRSAGGNQPQHF

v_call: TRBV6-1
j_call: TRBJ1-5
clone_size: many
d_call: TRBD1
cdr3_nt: TGTGCCAGCAGTGCCTACAGGGGAACGGGGCAGCCCCAGCATTTT
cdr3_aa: CASSAYRGTGQPQHF

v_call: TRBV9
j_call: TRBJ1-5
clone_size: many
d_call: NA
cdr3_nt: TGTGCCAGCAGCGTAGGAGGCGGTGGCAATCAGCCCCAGCATTTT
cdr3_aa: CASSVGGGGNQPQHF

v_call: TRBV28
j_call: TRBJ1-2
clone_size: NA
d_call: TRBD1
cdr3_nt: TGTGCCAGCAGCAAAATGACAGGGTACTCCTATGGCTACACCTTC
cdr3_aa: CASSKMTGYSYGYTF

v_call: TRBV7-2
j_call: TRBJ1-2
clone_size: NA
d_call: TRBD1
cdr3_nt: TGTGCCAGCAGCTTAAGACAGGGCGCCCGGGATGGCTACACCTTC
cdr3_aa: CASSLRQGARDGYTF

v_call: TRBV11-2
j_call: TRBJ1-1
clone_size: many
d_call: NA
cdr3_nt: TGTGCCAGCAGCTTAGATCACCGGGGTTGGAACACTGAAGCTTTCTTT
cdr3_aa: CASSLDHRGWNTEAFF

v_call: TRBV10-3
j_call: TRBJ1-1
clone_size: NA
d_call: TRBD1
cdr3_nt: TGTGCCGCTACAGGGGGCGCCGGTACTGAAGCTTTCTTT
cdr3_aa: CAATGGAGTEAFF

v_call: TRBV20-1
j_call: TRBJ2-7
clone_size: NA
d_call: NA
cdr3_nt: TGCAGTGCTAGAGATCGCCTGACGGCCTACGAGCAGTACTTC
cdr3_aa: CSARDRLTAYEQYF

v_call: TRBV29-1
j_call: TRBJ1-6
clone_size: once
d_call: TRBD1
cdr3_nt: TGCAGCGCCTCCTTGGGGACAGGGGGGTCACCCCTCCACTTT
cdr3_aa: CSASLGTGGSPLHF

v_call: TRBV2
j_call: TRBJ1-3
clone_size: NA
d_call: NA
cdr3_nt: TGTGCCAGCACGAAGGACACCATATATTTT
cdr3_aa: CASTKDTIYF

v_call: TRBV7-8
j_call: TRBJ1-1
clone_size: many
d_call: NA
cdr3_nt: TGTGCCAGCAGCATTTTCGGGGGGGCGGATGTGAACACTGAAGCTTTCTTT
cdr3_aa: CASSIFGGADVNTEAFF

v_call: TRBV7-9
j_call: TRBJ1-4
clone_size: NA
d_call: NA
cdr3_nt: TGTGCCAGCAGCTTAGACCAGGGTTTGTTCGTGTTTTTT
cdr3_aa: CASSLDQGLFVFF

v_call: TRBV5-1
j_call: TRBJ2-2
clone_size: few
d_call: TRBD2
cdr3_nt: TGCGCCAGCAGAATCCTAAGACCTAGCGGGTTAAGCACCGGGGAGCTGTTTTTT
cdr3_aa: CASRILRPSGLSTGELFF

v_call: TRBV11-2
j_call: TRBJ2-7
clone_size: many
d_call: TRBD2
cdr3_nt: TGTGCCAGCAGCTTAGGCCCGGGAGCGGGGGAGCAGTACTTC
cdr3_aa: CASSLGPGAGEQYF

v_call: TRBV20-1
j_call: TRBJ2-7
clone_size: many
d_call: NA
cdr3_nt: TGCAGTTCACTAGGGGCCAGGGTGGGCGACGAGCAGTACTTC
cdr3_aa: CSSLGARVGDEQYF

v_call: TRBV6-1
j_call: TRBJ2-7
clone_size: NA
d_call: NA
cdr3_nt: TGTGCCAGCCGGACCGGGGCGTTCGAGCAGTACTTC
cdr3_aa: CASRTGAFEQYF

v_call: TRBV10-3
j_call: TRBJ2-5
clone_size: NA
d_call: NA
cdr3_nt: TGTGCCATCAGTGCATCGGGGCTGGAGACCCAGTACTTC
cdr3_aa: CAISASGLETQYF

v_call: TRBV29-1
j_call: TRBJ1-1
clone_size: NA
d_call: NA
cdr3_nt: TGCAGCGGAGGGGCAGCCAACACTGAAGCTTTCTTT
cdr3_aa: CSGGAANTEAFF

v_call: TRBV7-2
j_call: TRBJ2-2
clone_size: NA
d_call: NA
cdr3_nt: TGTGCCAGCAGCCCGGGACTCGAGATCGGGGAGCTGTTTTTT
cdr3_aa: CASSPGLEIGELFF

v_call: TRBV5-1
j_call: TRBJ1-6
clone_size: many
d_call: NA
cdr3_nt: TGCGCCAGCAGGGTGACAGCCGGCTCCTATAATTCACCCCTCCACTTT
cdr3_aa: CASRVTAGSYNSPLHF

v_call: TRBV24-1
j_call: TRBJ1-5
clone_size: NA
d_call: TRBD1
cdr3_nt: TGTGCCGCCCTCCCGGGCAGGGGGCTTAGCAATCAGCCCCAGCATTTT
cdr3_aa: CAALPGRGLSNQPQHF

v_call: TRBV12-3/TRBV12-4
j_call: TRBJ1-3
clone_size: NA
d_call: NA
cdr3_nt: TGTGCCATCAGTGAGACTGGCCTGGGATCTGGAAACACCATATATTTT
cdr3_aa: CAISETGLGSGNTIYF

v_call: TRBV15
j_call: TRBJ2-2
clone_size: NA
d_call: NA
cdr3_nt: TGTGCCACCAGCAGAGCAGGCGGGGAGCTGTTTTTT
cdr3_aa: CATSRAGGELFF

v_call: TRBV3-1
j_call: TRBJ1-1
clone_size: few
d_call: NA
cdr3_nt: TGTGCCAGCACCCGAATACAGGGAGGGAGTCAAGCTTTCTTT
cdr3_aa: CASTRIQGGSQAFF

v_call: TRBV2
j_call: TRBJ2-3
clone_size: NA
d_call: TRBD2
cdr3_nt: TGTGCCAGCAGTGTTTCAGGGCGGGAGACAGATACGCAGTATTTT
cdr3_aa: CASSVSGRETDTQYF

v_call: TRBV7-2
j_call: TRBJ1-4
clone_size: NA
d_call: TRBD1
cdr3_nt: TGTGCCAGCAGCTCTAGACAGGGGGGACTGTTTTTT
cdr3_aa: CASSSRQGGLFF

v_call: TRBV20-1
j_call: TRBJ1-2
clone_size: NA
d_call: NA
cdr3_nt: TGCAGTGCTAATCCCAGGGAGAATTCCGGGGACGATGGCTACACCTTC
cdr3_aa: CSANPRENSGDDGYTF

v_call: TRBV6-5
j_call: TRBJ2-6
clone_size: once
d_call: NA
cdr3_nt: TGTGCCAGCAGTTACGACCGGGACTACGTCCTGACTTTC
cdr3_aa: CASSYDRDYVLTF

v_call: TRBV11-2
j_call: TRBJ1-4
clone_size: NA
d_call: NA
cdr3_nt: TGTGCCAGCAGCCAAGATCCTAGCGGGAATGAAAAACTGTTTTTT
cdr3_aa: CASSQDPSGNEKLFF

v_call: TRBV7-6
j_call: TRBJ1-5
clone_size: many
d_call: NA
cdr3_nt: TGTGCCAGCAGCCGCGGGGGCCTGGGGGCCCAGCATTTT
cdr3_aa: CASSRGGLGAQHF

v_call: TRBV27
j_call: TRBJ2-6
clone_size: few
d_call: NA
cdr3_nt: TGTGCCAGCAGTTCAGTCCGCGGGGCTGTACGTTCTGGGGCCAACGTCCTGACTTTC
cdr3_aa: CASSSVRGAVRSGANVLTF

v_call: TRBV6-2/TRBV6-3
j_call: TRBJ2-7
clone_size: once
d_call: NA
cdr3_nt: TGTGCCAGCAGACCCACACCGTGGGGGGGCGGTGGGTACTTC
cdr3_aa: CASRPTPWGGGGYF

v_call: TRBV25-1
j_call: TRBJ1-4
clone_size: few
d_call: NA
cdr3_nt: TGTGCCAGCTCGACAGACCTTAATGAAAAACTGTTTTTT
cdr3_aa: CASSTDLNEKLFF

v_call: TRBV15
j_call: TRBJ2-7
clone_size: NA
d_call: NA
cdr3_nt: TGTGCCACCAGCAGAGTTCGGAACGAGCAGTACTTC
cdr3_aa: CATSRVRNEQYF

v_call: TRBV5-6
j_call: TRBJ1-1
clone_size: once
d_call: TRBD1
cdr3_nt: TGTGCCAGCGGCTCTCGGGACAGGGGCGGAACTGAAGCTTTCTTT
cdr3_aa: CASGSRDRGGTEAFF

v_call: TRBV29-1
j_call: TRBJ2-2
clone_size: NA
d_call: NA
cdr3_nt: TGCAGCGTTGCGGTCAGCACCGGGGAGCTGTTTTTT
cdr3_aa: CSVAVSTGELFF

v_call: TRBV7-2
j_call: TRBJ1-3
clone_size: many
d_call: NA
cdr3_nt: TGTGCCAGCAGCTCGGGGATGGACACCATATATTTT
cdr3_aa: CASSSGMDTIYF

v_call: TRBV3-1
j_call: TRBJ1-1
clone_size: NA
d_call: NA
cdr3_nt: TGTGCCAGCAGCCAAGAGGGGAGTAAAGCTTTCTTT
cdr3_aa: CASSQEGSKAFF

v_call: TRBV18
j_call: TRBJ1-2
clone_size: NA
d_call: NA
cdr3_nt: TGTGCCAGCTCACCTTGGGGTCACGGCCACACCTTC
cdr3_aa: CASSPWGHGHTF

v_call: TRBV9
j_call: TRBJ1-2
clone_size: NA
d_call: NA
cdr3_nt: TGTGCCAGCAGCGTAGAGGGGGGGTCCCACTATGGCTACACCTTC
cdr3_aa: CASSVEGGSHYGYTF